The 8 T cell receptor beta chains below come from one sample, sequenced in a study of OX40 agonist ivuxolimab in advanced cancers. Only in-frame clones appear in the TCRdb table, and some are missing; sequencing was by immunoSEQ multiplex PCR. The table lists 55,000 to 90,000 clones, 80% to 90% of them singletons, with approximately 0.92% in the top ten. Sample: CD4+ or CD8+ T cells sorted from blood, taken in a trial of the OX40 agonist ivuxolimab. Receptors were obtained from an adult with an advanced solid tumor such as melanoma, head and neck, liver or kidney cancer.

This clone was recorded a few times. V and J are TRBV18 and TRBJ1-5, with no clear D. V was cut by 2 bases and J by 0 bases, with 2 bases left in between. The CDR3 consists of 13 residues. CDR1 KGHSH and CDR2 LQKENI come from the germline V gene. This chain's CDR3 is CASSPGSNQPQHF. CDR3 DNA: TGTGCCAGCTCACCAGGTAGCAATCAGCCCCAGCATTTT.

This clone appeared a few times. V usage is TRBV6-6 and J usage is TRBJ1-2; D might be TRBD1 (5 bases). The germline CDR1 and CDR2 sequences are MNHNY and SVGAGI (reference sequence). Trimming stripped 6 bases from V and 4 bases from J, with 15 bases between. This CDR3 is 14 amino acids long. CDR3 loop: CASSRDSLGYGYTF. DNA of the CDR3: TGTGCCAGCAGCCGAGACAGCTTGGGCTATGGCTACACCTTC.

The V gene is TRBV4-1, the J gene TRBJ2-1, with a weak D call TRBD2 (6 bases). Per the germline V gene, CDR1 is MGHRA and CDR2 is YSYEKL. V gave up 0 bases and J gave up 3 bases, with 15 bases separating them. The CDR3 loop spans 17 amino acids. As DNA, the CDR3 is TGCGCCAGCAGCCAAGACTTTCGGGGGATATTCTACAATGAGCAGTTCTTC. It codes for CASSQDFRGIFYNEQFF.

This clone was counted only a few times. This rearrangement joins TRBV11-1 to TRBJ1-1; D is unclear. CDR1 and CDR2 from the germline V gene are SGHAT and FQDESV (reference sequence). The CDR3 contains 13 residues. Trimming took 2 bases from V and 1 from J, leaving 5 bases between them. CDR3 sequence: CASSLQQNTEAFF. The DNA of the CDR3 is TGTGCCAGCAGCTTACAACAGAACACTGAAGCTTTCTTT.

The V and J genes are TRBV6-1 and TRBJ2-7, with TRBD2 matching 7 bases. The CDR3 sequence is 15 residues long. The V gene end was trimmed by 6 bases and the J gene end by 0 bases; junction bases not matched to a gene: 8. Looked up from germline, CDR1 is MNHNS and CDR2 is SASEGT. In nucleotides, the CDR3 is TGTGCCAGCAGCCTAGCGGTTCGAAGCTCCTACGAGCAGTACTTC. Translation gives CASSLAVRSSYEQYF.

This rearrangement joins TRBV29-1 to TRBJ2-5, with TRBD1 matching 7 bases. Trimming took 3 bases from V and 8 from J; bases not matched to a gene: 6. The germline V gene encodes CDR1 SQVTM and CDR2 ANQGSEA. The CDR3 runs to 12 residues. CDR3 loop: CSVEWDRHTQYF. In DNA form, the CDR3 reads TGCAGCGTTGAGTGGGACAGACATACCCAGTACTTC.

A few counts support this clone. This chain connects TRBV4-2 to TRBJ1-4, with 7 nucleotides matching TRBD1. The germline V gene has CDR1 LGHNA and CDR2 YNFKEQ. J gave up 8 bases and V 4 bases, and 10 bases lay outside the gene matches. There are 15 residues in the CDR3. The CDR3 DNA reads TGTGCCAGCAGCCGACAGGGTACCCAATACGAAAAACTGTTTTTT. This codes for CASSRQGTQYEKLFF.

CDR3 DNA sequence: TGTGCCAGCAGCGTAGGGACTAGCGGGGGGGACCAAGAGACCCAGTACTTC. Protein: CASSVGTSGGDQETQYF. This chain joins TRBV9 and TRBJ2-5; the match to TRBD2 covers 15 bases. The germline gives CDR1 SGDLS, CDR2 YYNGEE. J gave up 0 bases and V 0 bases, and 0 bases lay outside the gene matches. There are 17 residues in the CDR3.